One sample yielded the 27 T cell receptor beta chains listed below, sequenced in a study of blood T cell repertoires in COVID-19. The table came from immunoSEQ multiplex PCR; TCRdb's copy has only in-frame clones and leaves some out. The repertoire holds around 700,000 clones, with about 87% as singletons. Sequencing used peripheral blood. Every receptor here comes from a young woman with acute or convalescent COVID-19.

The chain joins TRBV7-2 to TRBJ2-1; D ambiguous. The CDR3 covers 11 residues. CDR1 and CDR2 (germline): SGHTA, FQGNSA. Trimming took off 0 bases at V and 13 bases at J, with 7 bases between the two ends. CDR3 residues: CASSLALAQFF. In DNA form, the CDR3 reads TGTGCCAGCAGCTTAGCGCTGGCCCAGTTCTTC.

The chain joins TRBV5-1 to TRBJ1-2, with 9 bases that match TRBD1. This CDR3 is 15 amino acids long. CDR1 and CDR2 (germline): SGHRS, YFSETQ. With V trimmed by 2 bases and J by 0 bases, 2 bases remained unmatched. The CDR3: CASSFDRGANYGYTF. The CDR3 nucleotides read TGCGCCAGCAGCTTCGACAGGGGGGCTAACTATGGCTACACCTTC.

The chain joins TRBV24-1 to TRBJ1-1; TRBD1 might be the D (5 bases). The V gene's germline CDR1 is KGHDR and CDR2 SFDVKD. Trimming pared 5 bases from V and 7 bases from J, leaving 13 bases between. CDR3 length equals 13 residues. The CDR3 nucleotides read TGTGCCACCAGTGCAGGGAGGTCCGGTGAAGCTTTCTTT. It codes for CATSAGRSGEAFF.

This clone was found once. The V gene is TRBV4-1, the J gene TRBJ1-3, with a tentative D call TRBD1 (5 bases). The germline gives CDR1 MGHRA, CDR2 YSYEKL. The CDR3 sequence is 16 residues long. Trimming stripped 4 bases from V and 0 bases from J, with 13 bases between. The CDR3 region is CASSPQGRYSGNTIYF. The CDR3 DNA sequence: TGCGCCAGCAGCCCTCAGGGCCGTTACTCTGGAAACACCATATATTTT.

The J gene is TRBJ2-7, the V gene TRBV11-2, with TRBD2 identical over 9 bases. V gave up 6 bases and J gave up 0 bases; unmatched junction bases: 0. The CDR3 totals 13 residues. Looked up from germline, CDR1 is SGHAT and CDR2 is FQNNGV. CDR3 nucleotide sequence: TGTGCCAGCAGACTAGCGGGCTCCTACGAGCAGTACTTC. Its protein product is CASRLAGSYEQYF.

The chain joins TRBV7-2 to TRBJ2-7; 9 nucleotides line up with TRBD2. CDR3 length equals 15 residues. With V trimmed by 5 bases and J by 0 bases, 5 bases remained unmatched. The germline V gene has CDR1 SGHTA and CDR2 FQGNSA. CDR3 protein: CASSRSAGGSYEQYF. CDR3 in DNA: TGTGCCAGCAGCCGTTCAGCGGGGGGCTCCTACGAGCAGTACTTC.

V gene TRBV7-2 combines with J gene TRBJ1-1; a possible D gene is TRBD1 (5 bases). V lost 1 base, J lost 4 bases, and 10 bases lay in between. The CDR3 contains 14 residues. CDR1 and CDR2 from the germline V gene are SGHTA and FQGNSA. CDR3 protein: CASSLDPGVTEAFF. The CDR3 coding sequence is TGTGCCAGCAGCTTAGATCCGGGGGTCACTGAAGCTTTCTTT.

The rearrangement uses TRBV7-2 and TRBJ2-1; 8 nucleotides align to TRBD2. V lost 2 bases, J lost 2 bases, and 2 bases stayed unmatched. Per germline, CDR1 SGHTA and CDR2 FQGNSA. The CDR3 is 15 residues long. The CDR3 loop is CASSLLGGAYNEQFF. CDR3 DNA: TGTGCCAGCAGCTTACTCGGGGGGGCCTACAATGAGCAGTTCTTC.

This clone was counted a few times. V gene TRBV24-1 combines with J gene TRBJ2-2; 7 bases agree with TRBD1. Losses at the gene ends were 4 bases for V and 3 bases for J; bases not matched to a gene: 7. Looked up from germline, CDR1 is KGHDR and CDR2 is SFDVKD. The CDR3 totals 16 residues. CDR3 loop: CATSDLQGYDTGELFF. The CDR3 DNA reads as TGTGCCACCAGTGACCTACAGGGGTACGACACCGGGGAGCTGTTTTTT.

Turning to this clone: This specimen includes other DNA sequences encoding the same CDR3. The chain uses TRBV5-1 and TRBJ1-2; possibly TRBD1 for D (6 bases). V shed 0 bases and J shed 6 bases, with 12 bases lying between them. The CDR3 extends over 14 amino acids. Per the germline V gene, CDR1 is SGHRS and CDR2 is YFSETQ. In nucleotides, the CDR3 is TGCGCCAGCAGCTTGGGGTTGGGGGCCGATGGCTACACCTTC. Translated, it gives CASSLGLGADGYTF.

CDR3 loop: CASSVGRWNEQFF. The DNA for the CDR3 is TGTGCCAGCAGCGTAGGGCGGTGGAATGAGCAGTTCTTC. The V gene is TRBV9, the J gene TRBJ2-1; no clear D gene. Germline-derived CDR1 and CDR2 are SGDLS and YYNGEE. The CDR3 runs to 13 residues. Trimming pared 0 bases from V and 7 bases from J, leaving 8 bases between.

V is TRBV5-5 and J is TRBJ1-4, with D perhaps TRBD1 (6 bases). Germline CDR1 and CDR2: SGHKS and YYEKEE (reference sequence). CDR3 size: 16 residues. Deletions cut 4 bases from V and 7 bases from J, with 20 bases between. The CDR3 region is CASSPVDTGSGEKLFF. Written as DNA, the CDR3 is TGTGCCAGCAGCCCCGTAGATACAGGGAGTGGTGAAAAACTGTTTTTT.

In DNA form, the CDR3 reads TGTGCCAGCAGCCATCCAAGGGACAGAATTAACTATGGCTACACCTTC. Protein product: CASSHPRDRINYGYTF. This rearrangement joins TRBV7-2 to TRBJ1-2; 7 nucleotides agree with TRBD1. The CDR3 is made up of 16 amino acids. From germline, CDR1 is SGHTA and CDR2 FQGNSA. The V gene end was trimmed by 5 bases and the J gene end by 1 base; junction bases not matched to a gene: 10. Using reference TRBV7-2 and TRBJ1-2 for the parts outside the CDR3, the full variable domain is GAGVSQSPSNKVTEKGKDVELRCDPISGHTALYWYRQSLGQGLEFLIYFQGNSAPDKSGLPSDRFSAERTGGSVSTLTIQRTQQEDSAVYLCASSHPRDRINYGYTFGSGTRLTVV.

The chain is built from TRBV7-9 and TRBJ2-3; 8 bases are shared with TRBD2. Trimming took 5 bases from V and 1 from J; bases not matched to a gene: 5. CDR1 is SEHNR, CDR2 FQNEAQ, per germline (reference sequence). The CDR3 is 15 amino acids. Here the CDR3 reads CASSLGTSGTDTQYF. The DNA of the CDR3 is TGTGCCAGCAGCCTAGGGACTAGTGGCACAGATACGCAGTATTTT.

The chain combines TRBV6-5 with TRBJ1-2, with 7 bases matching TRBD1. Germline CDR1 is MNHEY and CDR2 is SVGAGI. The CDR3 sequence is 16 residues long. Trimming removed 2 bases from V and 0 bases from J; junction bases left unmatched: 6. The CDR3 region is CASSYSRQGTNYGYTF. Written as DNA, the CDR3 is TGTGCCAGCAGTTACAGCCGACAGGGAACTAACTATGGCTACACCTTC.

The V and J genes are TRBV6-1 and TRBJ2-1, with 9 bases that match TRBD1. The CDR3 spans 17 residues. Trimming at V came to 3 bases and at J to 1 base, leaving 7 bases not matched to a gene. Germline loops: CDR1 MNHNS, CDR2 SASEGT. The CDR3 bases are TGTGCCAGCAGTGAGGACAGGGGAGGGGGGTCCTACAATGAGCAGTTCTTC. It translates to CASSEDRGGGSYNEQFF.

This clone has a single count. The J gene is TRBJ1-5, the V gene TRBV30; D perhaps matches TRBD1 (5 bases). Per the germline V gene, CDR1 is GTSNPN and CDR2 is SVGIG (reference sequence). V lost 0 bases, J lost 3 bases, and 9 bases lay in between. The CDR3 loop spans 14 amino acids. Here the CDR3 reads CAWSVRQINQPQHF. For the CDR3, the DNA is TGTGCCTGGAGTGTACGACAGATCAATCAGCCCCAGCATTTT. The full variable domain, in which reference TRBV30 and TRBJ1-5 provide the parts outside the CDR3, is SQTIHQWPATLVQPVGSPLSLECTVEGTSNPNLYWYRQAAGRGLQLLFYSVGIGQISSEVPQNLSASRPQDRQFILSSKKLLLSDSGFYLCAWSVRQINQPQHFGDGTRLSIL.

CDR3 coding DNA: TGTGCCAGCAGCTTGACAGGCGCCAATGAAAAACTGTTTTTT. Amino acid sequence: CASSLTGANEKLFF. The rearrangement joins TRBV5-4 to TRBJ1-4, with a weak D call TRBD1 (5 bases). Trimming removed 1 base from V and 5 bases from J, with 9 bases in between. Germline V gene lookup returns CDR1 SGHNT and CDR2 YYREEE (reference sequence). This CDR3 has 14 amino acids.

The V and J genes are TRBV25-1 and TRBJ2-1, with 10 bases matching TRBD2. Trimming removed 2 bases from V and 4 bases from J; junction bases left unmatched: 11. The CDR3 runs 18 residues. CDR1 MGHDK and CDR2 SYGVNS come from the germline V gene. The CDR3 nucleotides are TGTGCCAGCAGTGAAATCGGGGCTAGCGGGGGCCCATACAATGAGCAGTTCTTC. Amino acid sequence: CASSEIGASGGPYNEQFF. Variable domain in full (rest from reference TRBV25-1 and TRBJ2-1): EADIYQTPRYLVIGTGKKITLECSQTMGHDKMYWYQQDPGMELHLIHYSYGVNSTEKGDLSSESTVSRIRTEHFPLTLESARPSHTSQYLCASSEIGASGGPYNEQFFGPGTRLTVL.

The chain uses TRBV9 and TRBJ1-2; no reliable D call. There are 12 residues in the CDR3. Germline V gives CDR1 SGDLS, CDR2 YYNGEE. The V and J ends lost 2 bases and 6 bases respectively, with 8 bases between them. CDR3: CASSVGANGYTF. The CDR3 DNA is TGTGCCAGCAGCGTGGGAGCTAATGGCTACACCTTC.

CDR3 loop: CASSLASRREDTQYF. In nucleotides, the CDR3 is TGCGCCAGCAGCTTGGCCAGCAGGCGAGAGGATACGCAGTATTTT. The V gene is TRBV5-1, the J gene TRBJ2-3; D gene uncertain. CDR1 SGHRS and CDR2 YFSETQ come from the germline V gene. Trimming pared 0 bases from V and 6 bases from J, leaving 14 bases between. CDR3 length: 15 residues.

A single count supports this clone. The rearrangement links TRBV29-1 to TRBJ1-2; D is uncertain. CDR3 length equals 14 residues. The germline CDR1 and CDR2 sequences are SQVTM and ANQGSEA. V dropped 0 bases and J dropped 2 bases, with 10 bases sitting between them. DNA of the CDR3: TGCAGCGTTGAAGATCGAGCGGTGAACTATGGCTACACCTTC. Its translation is CSVEDRAVNYGYTF.

The V and J genes are TRBV9 and TRBJ1-5, with 8 bases identical to TRBD1. Germline CDR1 reads SGDLS; CDR2 reads YYNGEE. The length of the CDR3 is 15 residues. With V trimmed by 1 base and J by 3 bases, 3 bases remained unmatched. The CDR3 DNA reads as TGTGCCAGCAGCGTATCAGGGGGCATCAATCAGCCCCAGCATTTT. As protein: CASSVSGGINQPQHF.

In DNA, the CDR3 is TGTGCCACCAGCAGACTTACAGGGCCAGCTAACAATCAGCCCCAGCATTTT. This sequence encodes CATSRLTGPANNQPQHF. This chain uses TRBV15 with TRBJ1-5; D may be TRBD1 (6 bases). V lost 2 bases to trimming and J lost 3 bases, with 17 bases between them. The CDR3 length is 17 residues. Looked up from germline, CDR1 is LNHNV and CDR2 is YYDKDF (reference sequence).

The chain combines TRBV6-6 with TRBJ1-5; TRBD1 might be the D (6 bases). The germline V gene encodes CDR1 MNHNY and CDR2 SVGAGI (reference sequence). Trimming shortened V by 8 bases and J by 2 bases, and 10 bases separated the two germline ends. The CDR3 totals 13 residues. Here the CDR3 DNA reads TGTGCCAGCCGGACAGCTGGCAATCAGCCCCAGCATTTT. The encoded protein is CASRTAGNQPQHF.

The chain combines TRBV4-2 with TRBJ2-7; D might be TRBD2 (6 bases). V dropped 0 bases and J dropped 3 bases, with 15 bases sitting between them. Germline V gene sequence: CDR1 LGHNA, CDR2 YNFKEQ. This CDR3 spans 16 amino acids. The CDR3 DNA reads TGTGCCAGCAGCCAAGATAACCAGCGGGCAAGCTACGAGCAGTACTTC. This codes for CASSQDNQRASYEQYF.

The CDR3 DNA follows: TGTGCCAGCAGTGATTTAGAGACACCCTATGGCTACACCTTC. Its protein product is CASSDLETPYGYTF. The rearrangement uses TRBV25-1 and TRBJ1-2; the D is unclear. Germline V CDR1 and CDR2: MGHDK, SYGVNS. V was trimmed by 3 bases and J by 4 bases, leaving 12 bases between them. This CDR3 spans 14 amino acids.